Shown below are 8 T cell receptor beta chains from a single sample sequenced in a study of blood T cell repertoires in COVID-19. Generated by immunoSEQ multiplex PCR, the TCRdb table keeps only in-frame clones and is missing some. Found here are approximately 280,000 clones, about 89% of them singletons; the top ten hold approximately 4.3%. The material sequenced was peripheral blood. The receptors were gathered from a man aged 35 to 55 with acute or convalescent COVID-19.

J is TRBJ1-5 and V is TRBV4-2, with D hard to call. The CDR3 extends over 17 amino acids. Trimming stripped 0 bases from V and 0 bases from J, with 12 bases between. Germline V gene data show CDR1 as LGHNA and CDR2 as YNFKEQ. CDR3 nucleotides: TGTGCCAGCAGCCAAGATGGGCCGGGGTATAGCAATCAGCCCCAGCATTTT. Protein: CASSQDGPGYSNQPQHF.

Here the CDR3 reads CASSRDRRNEKLFF. CDR3 in DNA: TGTGCCAGCAGTAGGGACAGGAGAAATGAAAAACTGTTTTTT. V is TRBV2 and J is TRBJ1-4; TRBD1 agrees at 8 bases. V lost 5 bases and J lost 5; bases outside the gene matches: 4. The CDR3 runs to 14 residues. Germline V gene data show CDR1 as SNHLY and CDR2 as FYNNEI.

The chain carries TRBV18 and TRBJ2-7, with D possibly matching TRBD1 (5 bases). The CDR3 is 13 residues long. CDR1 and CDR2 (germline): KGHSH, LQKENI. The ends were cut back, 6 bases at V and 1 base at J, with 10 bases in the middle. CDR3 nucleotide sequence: TGTGCCAGCTCGGATGGACAATCCTACGAGCAGTACTTC. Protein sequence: CASSDGQSYEQYF.

The CDR3 protein is CSVEKPETAYYGYTF. The CDR3 nucleotides are TGCAGCGTTGAAAAACCCGAGACAGCTTACTATGGCTACACCTTC. The rearrangement links TRBV29-1 to TRBJ1-2, with D possibly matching TRBD1 (5 bases). CDR1 SQVTM and CDR2 ANQGSEA come from the germline V gene. The germline V and J ends were trimmed by 2 bases and 3 bases, with 16 bases remaining between them. The CDR3 extends over 15 amino acids.

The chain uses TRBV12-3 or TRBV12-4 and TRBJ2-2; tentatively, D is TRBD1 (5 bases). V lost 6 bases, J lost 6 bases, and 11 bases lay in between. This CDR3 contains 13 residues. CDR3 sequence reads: CASRLAGPGELFF. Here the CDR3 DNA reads TGTGCCAGCAGGCTCGCAGGGCCCGGGGAGCTGTTTTTT.

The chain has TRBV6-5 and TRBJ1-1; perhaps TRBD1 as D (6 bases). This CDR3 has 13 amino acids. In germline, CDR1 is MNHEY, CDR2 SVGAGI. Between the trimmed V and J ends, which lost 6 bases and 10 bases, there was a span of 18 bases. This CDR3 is CASRDSFPPVAFF. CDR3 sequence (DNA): TGTGCCAGCAGGGACAGTTTTCCTCCAGTAGCTTTCTTT.

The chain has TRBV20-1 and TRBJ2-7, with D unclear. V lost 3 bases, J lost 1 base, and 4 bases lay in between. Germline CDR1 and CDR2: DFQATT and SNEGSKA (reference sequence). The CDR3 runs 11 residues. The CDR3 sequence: CSASISYEQYF. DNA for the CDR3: TGCAGTGCTAGTATATCCTACGAGCAGTACTTC.

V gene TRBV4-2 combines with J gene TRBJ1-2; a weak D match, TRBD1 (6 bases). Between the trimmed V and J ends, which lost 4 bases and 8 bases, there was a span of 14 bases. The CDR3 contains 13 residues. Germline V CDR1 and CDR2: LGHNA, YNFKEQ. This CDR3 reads CASSPLTGGGYTF. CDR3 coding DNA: TGTGCCAGCAGCCCTCTAACGGGGGGCGGCTACACCTTC.